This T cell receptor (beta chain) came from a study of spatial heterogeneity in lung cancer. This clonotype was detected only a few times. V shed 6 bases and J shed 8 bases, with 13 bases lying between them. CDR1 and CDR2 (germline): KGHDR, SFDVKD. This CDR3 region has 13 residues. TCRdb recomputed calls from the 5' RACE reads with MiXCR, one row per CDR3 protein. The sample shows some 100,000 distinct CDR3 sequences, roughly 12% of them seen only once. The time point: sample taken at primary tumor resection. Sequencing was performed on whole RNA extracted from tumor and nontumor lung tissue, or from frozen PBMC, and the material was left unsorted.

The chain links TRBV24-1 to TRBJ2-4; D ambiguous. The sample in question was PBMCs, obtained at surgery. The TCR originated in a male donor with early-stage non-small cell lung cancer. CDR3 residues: CATSHPITDIQYF. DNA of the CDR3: TGTGCCACCAGTCACCCGATTACGGACATTCAGTACTTC.